This TCR beta chain was profiled in a study of blood T cell repertoires in COVID-19. Turning to the study itself: The study drew acute and convalescent COVID-19 samples from the United States, Italy and Spain. Sources were T cells, B-cell-depleted T cells, or PBMCs; the material itself was cDNA or gDNA.

The germline V gene encodes CDR1 KGHDR and CDR2 SFDVKD. The CDR3 is made up of 13 amino acids. V lost 2 bases, J lost 3 bases, and 7 bases lay in between. Those enrolled, adults aged roughly 18 to 95 years, came from under 25 US areas. This clone was detected once. Methods used by the authors: Amplification with reference gene primers provided the estimates of nucleated cell counts. Profiled with immunoSEQ multiplex PCR; TCRdb holds only in-frame clones, not every one. The DNA gave D and trimming, while V, J and clone size come from that table. There are 190,000 or so clones in the sample; around 88% occur only once, and roughly 4.5% lies in the top ten.

This sequence joins TRBV24-1 and TRBJ2-7, with D possibly matching TRBD2 (5 bases). The sequence came from a woman aged 25 to 39 who had been exposed to COVID-19. The sequenced sample was PBMCs or T cells enriched from blood (not recorded which). This chain's CDR3 is CATSDSEGYEQYF. The CDR3 DNA sequence: TGTGCCACCAGTGATTCCGAGGGCTACGAGCAGTACTTC.